The clone carrying this T cell receptor beta chain was seen repeatedly, ten times or more. The V and J ends lost 4 bases and 2 bases respectively, with 13 bases between them. CDR1 is SQVTM, CDR2 ANQGSEA, per germline. The CDR3 totals 14 residues. A single record per CDR3 protein comes from TCRdb applying MiXCR to the RT-PCR reads. The sample yields about 700,000 distinct CDR3 sequences, approximately 15% seen once. This sequence joins TRBV29-1 and TRBJ2-3; perhaps TRBD1 as D (5 bases). Sequencing used memory CD4+ T cells from blood. The clonotype originates from a female donor in good health, serving as a healthy control. CDR3 sequence: CSVVEQELTDTQYF. The CDR3 nucleotides read TGCAGCGTTGTTGAACAGGAGCTCACAGATACGCAGTATTTT.